The rows below give T cell receptor beta chains drawn from one sample of a study of neoadjuvant nivolumab and ipilimumab in lung cancer. Produced via immunoSEQ multiplex PCR; TCRdb's table is partial and in-frame only. The sample carries under 4,500 clones, roughly 76% recorded once. The starting material was peripheral blood, obtained after neoadjuvant nivolumab, alone or with ipilimumab, at or shortly before surgery. The receptors originated from an adult with non-small cell lung cancer. The CDR3 runs from the conserved cysteine through the conserved F or W. The D gene is left open where the match is weak. Expanded clones are given a class, and other clones once, few, many or no size at all.

J gene,clone size,V gene,D gene,CDR3 protein,CDR3 DNA
TRBJ1-1,few,TRBV7-9,-,CASSPVGFEAFF,TGTGCCAGCAGCCCGGTCGGGTTTGAAGCTTTCTTT
TRBJ1-1,-,TRBV9,-,CASSAGTKLDAFF,TGTGCCAGCAGCGCAGGGACAAAGCTAGACGCTTTCTTT
TRBJ1-1,once,TRBV28,-,CASSLSAQGGVSREAFF,TGTGCCAGCAGTTTATCCGCACAGGGCGGAGTAAGTCGGGAAGCTTTCTTT
TRBJ2-7,-,TRBV6-5,-,CASSYSGSSYEQYF,TGTGCCAGCAGTTACTCAGGGAGCTCCTACGAGCAGTACTTC
TRBJ1-2,-,TRBV7-9,TRBD1,CASSSTGDGYTF,TGTGCCAGCAGCTCTACAGGGGATGGCTACACCTTC
TRBJ2-1,-,TRBV19,TRBD2,CASSVGLATSYNEQFF,TGTGCCAGTAGTGTGGGACTAGCAACTTCCTACAATGAGCAGTTCTTC
TRBJ2-6,-,TRBV18,TRBD1,CASSPVRVGGDSGANVLTF,TGTGCCAGCTCACCGGTCCGGGTAGGGGGCGACTCTGGGGCCAACGTCCTGACTTTC
TRBJ1-1,-,TRBV11-2,-,CASSPGGTDWDTEAFF,TGTGCCAGCAGCCCGGGGGGTACGGATTGGGACACTGAAGCTTTCTTT
TRBJ1-2,-,TRBV5-1,-,CASSSGTPYNYGYTF,TGCGCCAGCAGCTCCGGGACACCTTATAACTATGGCTACACCTTC
TRBJ1-1,-,TRBV6-1,-,CASSEGPITEAFF,TGTGCCAGCAGTGAGGGACCTATCACTGAAGCTTTCTTT
TRBJ2-7,few,TRBV2,-,CASSVYEQYF,TGTGCCAGCAGTGTGTACGAGCAGTACTTC
TRBJ1-1,-,TRBV7-2,TRBD1,CASSLGVVRGRVNTEAFF,TGTGCCAGCAGCTTAGGAGTAGTTAGGGGGCGAGTGAACACTGAAGCTTTCTTT
TRBJ1-3,once,TRBV5-5,TRBD1,CASSVPGQGPGNTIYF,TGTGCCAGCAGCGTCCCGGGACAGGGCCCTGGAAACACCATATATTTT
TRBJ2-5,-,TRBV28,TRBD2,CASRQREGLMLETQYF,TGTGCCAGCAGACAGCGGGAGGGCCTGATGTTGGAGACCCAGTACTTC
TRBJ2-5,-,TRBV18,TRBD2,CASSPPGLAFQETQYF,TGTGCCAGCTCACCACCGGGACTAGCGTTTCAAGAGACCCAGTACTTC
TRBJ2-5,-,TRBV28,-,CASTPPGSRETQYF,TGTGCCAGCACTCCTCCGGGGAGTAGGGAGACCCAGTACTTC
TRBJ1-5,-,TRBV6-5,-,CASSYSSSNQPQHF,TGTGCCAGCAGTTACTCTAGTAGCAATCAGCCCCAGCATTTT
TRBJ1-3,-,TRBV18,-,CASRLPGSGNTIYF,TGTGCCAGCCGCCTCCCGGGCTCTGGAAACACCATATATTTT
TRBJ2-6,-,TRBV6-1,-,CASSEAYKRASGANVLTF,TGTGCCAGCAGTGAAGCGTACAAGCGGGCCTCTGGGGCCAACGTCCTGACTTTC
TRBJ2-2,-,TRBV7-2,-,CASSLGIGQTGELFF,TGTGCCAGCAGCTTAGGTATCGGGCAGACCGGGGAGCTGTTTTTT
TRBJ1-5,-,TRBV5-1,-,CASSLDGRSNQPQHF,TGCGCCAGCAGCTTGGACGGACGTAGCAATCAGCCCCAGCATTTT
TRBJ1-2,-,TRBV29-1,TRBD1,CSVEIGLGQGKSGYTF,TGCAGCGTTGAAATTGGTCTAGGACAGGGGAAAAGTGGCTACACCTTC
TRBJ2-3,-,TRBV19,-,CASSIFAGPTDTQYF,TGTGCCAGTAGTATCTTTGCGGGTCCCACAGATACGCAGTATTTT
TRBJ2-7,-,TRBV21-1,-,CASRRETDPAYEQYF,TGTGCCAGCAGGAGAGAGACAGACCCAGCCTACGAGCAGTACTTC
TRBJ1-1,once,TRBV28,TRBD1,CASSQWDRAYTEAFF,TGTGCCAGCAGTCAATGGGACAGGGCTTACACTGAAGCTTTCTTT
TRBJ1-2,-,TRBV6-1,-,CASSEEQAYGYTF,TGTGCCAGCAGTGAAGAACAGGCCTATGGCTACACCTTC
TRBJ2-7,-,TRBV7-9,TRBD2,CASSLGNLGRAGRSYEQYF,TGTGCCAGCAGCTTAGGGAACCTCGGGAGGGCGGGACGCTCCTACGAGCAGTACTTC
TRBJ1-1,-,TRBV19,-,CASSMGLNTEAFF,TGTGCCAGTAGTATGGGACTGAACACTGAAGCTTTCTTT
TRBJ2-3,-,TRBV5-6,-,CASSFGRGTDTQYF,TGTGCCAGCAGCTTCGGCCGGGGCACAGATACGCAGTATTTT
TRBJ2-2,-,TRBV6-6,TRBD2,CASRLAGVDTGELFF,TGTGCCAGCAGGCTAGCGGGAGTGGACACCGGGGAGCTGTTTTTT
TRBJ2-1,-,TRBV11-2,-,CASSPSQRVTYNEQFF,TGTGCCAGCAGCCCCAGCCAGAGGGTTACCTACAATGAGCAGTTCTTC
TRBJ2-4,-,TRBV11-2,-,CASSRRQLAKNIQYF,TGTGCCAGCAGCCGGCGACAGCTAGCCAAAAACATTCAGTACTTC
TRBJ2-1,-,TRBV4-1,TRBD1,CASSRDRGGTGRIF,TGCGCCAGCAGCCGAGATCGAGGGGGGACAGGAAGGATCTTC
TRBJ2-3,-,TRBV19,-,CASSTRTVSGQDTQYF,TGTGCCAGTAGCACTAGGACAGTATCAGGTCAAGATACGCAGTATTTT
TRBJ2-2,few,TRBV7-9,-,CASSLNPNTGELFF,TGTGCCAGCAGCTTAAACCCGAACACCGGGGAGCTGTTTTTT
TRBJ2-2,-,TRBV5-1,TRBD1,CASSSPGTGRTGELFF,TGCGCCAGCAGCAGCCCCGGGACAGGGCGTACCGGGGAGCTGTTTTTT
TRBJ1-2,-,TRBV5-6,TRBD1,CASSPGTGGWNYGYTF,TGTGCCAGCAGTCCCGGGACAGGGGGGTGGAACTATGGCTACACCTTC